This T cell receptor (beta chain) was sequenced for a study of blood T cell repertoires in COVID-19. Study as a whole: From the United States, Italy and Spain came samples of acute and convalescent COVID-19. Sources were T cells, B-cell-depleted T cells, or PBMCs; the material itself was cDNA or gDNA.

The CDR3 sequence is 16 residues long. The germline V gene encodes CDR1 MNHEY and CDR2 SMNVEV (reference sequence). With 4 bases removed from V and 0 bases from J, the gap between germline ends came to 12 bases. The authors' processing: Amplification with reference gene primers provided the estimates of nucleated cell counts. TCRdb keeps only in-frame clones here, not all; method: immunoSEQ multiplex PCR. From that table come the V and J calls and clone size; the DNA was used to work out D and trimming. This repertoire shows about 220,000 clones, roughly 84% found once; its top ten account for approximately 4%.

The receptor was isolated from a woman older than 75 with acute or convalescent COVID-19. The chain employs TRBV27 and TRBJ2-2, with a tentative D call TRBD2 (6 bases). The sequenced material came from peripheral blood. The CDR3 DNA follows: TGTGCCAGCAGTTGGGACTTATTATCGAACACCGGGGAGCTGTTTTTT. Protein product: CASSWDLLSNTGELFF.